The rows below give T cell receptor beta chains drawn from one sample of a study of blood T cell repertoires in COVID-19. TCRdb's table, derived via immunoSEQ multiplex PCR, lists solely in-frame clones and lacks some. The table lists roughly 74,000 clones, about 90% of them singletons. Sequencing was carried out using peripheral blood. These receptors all stem from a woman older than 75 with active or convalescent COVID-19. Both conserved end residues are part of each CDR3. Each record gives: CDR3 protein, CDR3 DNA, clone size, D gene, V gene, J gene. D genes are given only for firm matches. The size entry is marked missing in some rows and otherwise reads once, few, many or a size class.

CDR3aa: CASSLARVGYTF
CDR3nt: TGTGCCAGCAGCTTAGCTCGCGTTGGCTACACCTTC
abundance: NA
d_gene: NA
v_gene: TRBV7-9
j_gene: TRBJ1-2

CDR3aa: CASSAERGELDTQYF
CDR3nt: TGTGCCAGCAGTGCCGAGCGGGGGGAATTAGATACGCAGTATTTT
abundance: NA
d_gene: TRBD2
v_gene: TRBV6-4
j_gene: TRBJ2-3

CDR3aa: CASSQATLKDTQYF
CDR3nt: TGCGCCAGCAGCCAAGCGACTCTAAAAGATACGCAGTATTTT
abundance: NA
d_gene: NA
v_gene: TRBV4-3
j_gene: TRBJ2-3

CDR3aa: CASSFRQGVGGYTF
CDR3nt: TGTGCCAGCAGTTTCAGACAGGGCGTCGGCGGCTACACCTTC
abundance: NA
d_gene: TRBD1
v_gene: TRBV7-8
j_gene: TRBJ1-2

CDR3aa: CASSSLTSGSTEAFF
CDR3nt: TGTGCCAGCAGCTCCCTTACCTCGGGGAGCACTGAAGCTTTCTTT
abundance: NA
d_gene: NA
v_gene: TRBV7-2
j_gene: TRBJ1-1

CDR3aa: CASSPRRSNTEAFF
CDR3nt: TGTGCCAGCAGCCCCAGAAGGAGTAACACTGAAGCTTTCTTT
abundance: NA
d_gene: NA
v_gene: TRBV7-9
j_gene: TRBJ1-1

CDR3aa: CASSQVLTEVYTGELFF
CDR3nt: TGCGCCAGCAGCCAAGTTTTAACCGAGGTTTACACCGGGGAGCTGTTTTTT
abundance: NA
d_gene: NA
v_gene: TRBV4-3
j_gene: TRBJ2-2

CDR3aa: CASSYGQYSNQPQHF
CDR3nt: TGTGCCAGCAGTTATGGACAGTATAGCAATCAGCCCCAGCATTTT
abundance: NA
d_gene: NA
v_gene: TRBV6-5
j_gene: TRBJ1-5

CDR3aa: CASSGWGGSGTGELFF
CDR3nt: TGTGCCAGCAGTGGCTGGGGCGGGAGTGGGACCGGGGAGCTGTTTTTT
abundance: NA
d_gene: TRBD2
v_gene: TRBV25-1
j_gene: TRBJ2-2

CDR3aa: CASSISGSLGGGETQYF
CDR3nt: TGTGCCAGCAGTATTAGCGGGAGTTTAGGTGGGGGGGAGACCCAGTACTTC
abundance: NA
d_gene: TRBD2
v_gene: TRBV7-2
j_gene: TRBJ2-5

CDR3aa: CASSVGQGAPAHEQYF
CDR3nt: TGTGCCAGCAGCGTAGGACAGGGGGCTCCAGCCCACGAGCAGTACTTC
abundance: NA
d_gene: TRBD1
v_gene: TRBV9
j_gene: TRBJ2-7

CDR3aa: CASSPPGTMNEKLFF
CDR3nt: TGTGCCAGCTCACCTCCCGGGACTATGAATGAAAAACTGTTTTTT
abundance: NA
d_gene: NA
v_gene: TRBV18
j_gene: TRBJ1-4

CDR3aa: CASSRTGTYEQYF
CDR3nt: TGTGCCAGCAGTCGGACAGGAACCTACGAGCAGTACTTC
abundance: NA
d_gene: TRBD1
v_gene: TRBV6-5
j_gene: TRBJ2-7

CDR3aa: CASSLGRDSTDTQYF
CDR3nt: TGTGCCAGCAGCTTAGGGCGGGATAGCACAGATACGCAGTATTTT
abundance: NA
d_gene: NA
v_gene: TRBV11-1
j_gene: TRBJ2-3

CDR3aa: CASSQGQVSTEAFF
CDR3nt: TGCGCCAGCAGCCAAGGACAGGTCTCCACTGAAGCTTTCTTT
abundance: once
d_gene: NA
v_gene: TRBV4-3
j_gene: TRBJ1-1

CDR3aa: CASSLWGQGGQETQYF
CDR3nt: TGTGCCAGCAGCTTATGGGGGCAGGGGGGCCAAGAGACCCAGTACTTC
abundance: NA
d_gene: NA
v_gene: TRBV11-2
j_gene: TRBJ2-5

CDR3aa: CAISESQGLGQPQHF
CDR3nt: TGTGCCATCAGTGAGTCGCAGGGGCTGGGTCAGCCCCAGCATTTT
abundance: few
d_gene: NA
v_gene: TRBV10-3
j_gene: TRBJ1-5

CDR3aa: CASRRIQGRGNTIYF
CDR3nt: TGTGCCAGCAGACGCATTCAGGGGCGAGGAAACACCATATATTTT
abundance: NA
d_gene: NA
v_gene: TRBV11-2
j_gene: TRBJ1-3

CDR3aa: CASSLERGRGSYEQYF
CDR3nt: TGTGCCAGCAGCTTAGAAAGGGGGCGAGGGTCCTACGAGCAGTACTTC
abundance: NA
d_gene: TRBD1
v_gene: TRBV11-2
j_gene: TRBJ2-7

CDR3aa: CATSRAPEETQYF
CDR3nt: TGTGCCACCAGCAGAGCTCCAGAAGAGACCCAGTACTTC
abundance: NA
d_gene: NA
v_gene: TRBV15
j_gene: TRBJ2-5

CDR3aa: CASSLGTADQPQHF
CDR3nt: TGCGCCAGCAGCTTGGGGACAGCCGATCAGCCCCAGCATTTT
abundance: NA
d_gene: NA
v_gene: TRBV5-1
j_gene: TRBJ1-5

CDR3aa: CASSPGLAGRLDTQYF
CDR3nt: TGTGCCAGCAGCCCGGGACTAGCGGGGCGGTTGGATACGCAGTATTTT
abundance: NA
d_gene: TRBD2
v_gene: TRBV27
j_gene: TRBJ2-3

CDR3aa: CASSLGPRGDGYTF
CDR3nt: TGTGCCAGCAGCTTAGGACCCAGGGGCGATGGCTACACCTTC
abundance: NA
d_gene: NA
v_gene: TRBV7-2
j_gene: TRBJ1-2

CDR3aa: CASSVTGIGNEQFF
CDR3nt: TGTGCCAGCAGCGTAACAGGGATTGGGAATGAGCAGTTCTTC
abundance: NA
d_gene: NA
v_gene: TRBV9
j_gene: TRBJ2-1

CDR3aa: CASSIAYSYNEQFF
CDR3nt: TGTGCCAGTAGTATAGCCTACTCCTACAATGAGCAGTTCTTC
abundance: NA
d_gene: NA
v_gene: TRBV19
j_gene: TRBJ2-1

CDR3aa: CASSLAPGNTYEQYF
CDR3nt: TGCGCCAGCAGCTTGGCGCCAGGAAATACCTACGAGCAGTACTTC
abundance: NA
d_gene: NA
v_gene: TRBV5-1
j_gene: TRBJ2-7

CDR3aa: CASSSTSGNSYEQYF
CDR3nt: TGTGCCAGCAGCTCCACTAGCGGGAACTCCTACGAGCAGTACTTC
abundance: NA
d_gene: TRBD2
v_gene: TRBV11-3
j_gene: TRBJ2-7

CDR3aa: CASSLAGANEQYF
CDR3nt: TGTGCCAGCAGCTTGGCAGGGGCCAACGAGCAGTACTTC
abundance: NA
d_gene: NA
v_gene: TRBV5-4
j_gene: TRBJ2-7

CDR3aa: CASSPSRSTDTQYF
CDR3nt: TGTGCCAGCAGCCCTTCCCGTAGCACAGATACGCAGTATTTT
abundance: NA
d_gene: NA
v_gene: TRBV11-3
j_gene: TRBJ2-3

CDR3aa: CATSRALTGQGRGQPQHF
CDR3nt: TGTGCCACCAGCAGGGCCCTCACTGGACAGGGTAGGGGTCAGCCCCAGCATTTT
abundance: NA
d_gene: TRBD1
v_gene: TRBV15
j_gene: TRBJ1-5

CDR3aa: CASSPGAAYNSPLHF
CDR3nt: TGTGCCAGCAGTCCTGGTGCGGCCTATAATTCACCCCTCCACTTT
abundance: NA
d_gene: NA
v_gene: TRBV6-5
j_gene: TRBJ1-6

CDR3aa: CASSLRGGTYGYTF
CDR3nt: TGTGCCAGCAGCTTGAGAGGGGGCACCTATGGCTACACCTTC
abundance: NA
d_gene: TRBD1
v_gene: TRBV11-1
j_gene: TRBJ1-2

CDR3aa: CAISESGGGETQYF
CDR3nt: TGTGCCATCAGTGAGTCGGGTGGAGGAGAGACCCAGTACTTC
abundance: NA
d_gene: NA
v_gene: TRBV10-3
j_gene: TRBJ2-5

CDR3aa: CASSPYRASIADTQYF
CDR3nt: TGTGCCAGCAGCCCGTACAGGGCCTCCATCGCAGATACGCAGTATTTT
abundance: NA
d_gene: NA
v_gene: TRBV11-2
j_gene: TRBJ2-3

CDR3aa: CASSQVVAGYNEQFF
CDR3nt: TGCGCCAGCAGCCAAGTGGTAGCGGGCTACAATGAGCAGTTCTTC
abundance: NA
d_gene: TRBD2
v_gene: TRBV4-3
j_gene: TRBJ2-1

CDR3aa: CASSHRDRGYEQYF
CDR3nt: TGCGCCAGCAGCCACCGGGACAGGGGGTACGAGCAGTACTTC
abundance: NA
d_gene: TRBD1
v_gene: TRBV4-3
j_gene: TRBJ2-7

CDR3aa: CASSMGQGGNQPQHF
CDR3nt: TGTGCCAGCAGTATGGGACAGGGCGGGAATCAGCCCCAGCATTTT
abundance: NA
d_gene: TRBD1
v_gene: TRBV6-6
j_gene: TRBJ1-5

CDR3aa: CASSPRLAGGPSYEQYF
CDR3nt: TGCGCCAGCAGCCCACGACTAGCGGGAGGGCCATCCTACGAGCAGTACTTC
abundance: NA
d_gene: TRBD2
v_gene: TRBV5-1
j_gene: TRBJ2-7

CDR3aa: CASSPADFDETQYF
CDR3nt: TGCGCCAGCAGCCCCGCGGACTTTGACGAGACCCAGTACTTC
abundance: NA
d_gene: NA
v_gene: TRBV5-1
j_gene: TRBJ2-5

CDR3aa: CASSVGPLAGGQETQYF
CDR3nt: TGTGCCAGCAGCGTAGGTCCCTTAGCGGGAGGCCAAGAGACCCAGTACTTC
abundance: NA
d_gene: TRBD2
v_gene: TRBV9
j_gene: TRBJ2-5

CDR3aa: CASRLSGQAAGYGYTF
CDR3nt: TGTGCCAGCAGGTTGTCTGGGCAGGCGGCGGGATATGGCTACACCTTC
abundance: NA
d_gene: NA
v_gene: TRBV5-5
j_gene: TRBJ1-2

CDR3aa: CASSAPGLNTGELFF
CDR3nt: TGTGCCAGCTCAGCCCCAGGGCTGAACACCGGGGAGCTGTTTTTT
abundance: NA
d_gene: NA
v_gene: TRBV18
j_gene: TRBJ2-2